The 27 T cell receptor beta chains given below trace back to one sample, sequenced in a study of identical twins. Using its own MiXCR run on the 5' RACE reads, TCRdb lists one record per CDR3 protein. The data contain approximately 240,000 distinct CDR3 sequences, about 14% of them seen just once; the ten biggest clones take up about 9%. The sample taken for sequencing was memory (CD45RO+) T cells sorted from blood. The receptor source for this set is a woman in her late teens or twenties in good health.

This clonotype occurred once. The V gene is TRBV5-1, the J gene TRBJ2-1; D unresolved. The CDR3 is made up of 16 amino acids. Trimming stripped 0 bases from V and 1 base from J, with 11 bases between. Germline loops: CDR1 SGHRS, CDR2 YFSETQ. The CDR3 DNA reads as TGCGCCAGCAGCTTGGCAGGTTATGGGTCCTACAATGAGCAGTTCTTC. It specifies CASSLAGYGSYNEQFF.

This clonotype has a handful of counts. The chain couples TRBV12-3 or TRBV12-4 to TRBJ1-2; D is ambiguous. The CDR3 covers 13 residues. The ends were cut back, 3 bases at V and 7 bases at J, with 12 bases in the middle. CDR3 sequence (DNA): TGTGCCAGCAGTTTGCAGGAAACTGGTGGCTACACCTTC. Translating gives CASSLQETGGYTF.

In its sample, this clonotype was seen many times. The chain uses TRBV2 and TRBJ2-7, with 7 bases that match TRBD2. Losses at the gene ends were 4 bases for V and 2 bases for J; bases not matched to a gene: 2. This CDR3 is 13 amino acids long. CDR1 SNHLY and CDR2 FYNNEI come from the germline V gene. The CDR3 loop is CASSGRGTYEQYF. DNA for the CDR3: TGTGCCAGCAGTGGGCGGGGGACCTACGAGCAGTACTTC.

This clonotype was detected a few times. This CDR3 reads CASSLALSGYTF. In nucleotides, the CDR3 is TGCGCCAGCAGCTTGGCCTTAAGCGGCTACACCTTC. V usage is TRBV5-1 and J usage is TRBJ1-2; D remains unclear. The ends were cut back, 0 bases at V and 8 bases at J, with 8 bases in the middle. The CDR3 contains 12 residues. Germline CDR1 SGHRS, CDR2 YFSETQ.

This rearrangement joins TRBV29-1 to TRBJ1-3; no clear D. This CDR3 comprises 11 residues. Per germline, CDR1 SQVTM and CDR2 ANQGSEA. In DNA, the CDR3 is TGCAGTGTCCCGTTCGGAAACACCATATATTTT. Its protein is CSVPFGNTIYF.

This clonotype was picked up a small number of times. V and J are TRBV7-9 and TRBJ2-5; D may be TRBD2 (6 bases). The CDR3 sequence is 13 residues long. Trimming took 5 bases from V and 5 from J, leaving 12 bases between them. The germline V gene has CDR1 SEHNR and CDR2 FQNEAQ (reference sequence). The DNA for the CDR3 is TGTGCCAGCAGCATGAACGGGGGTGAGACCCAGTACTTC. This sequence encodes CASSMNGGETQYF.

The chain links TRBV7-2 to TRBJ2-3; D uncertain. The CDR3 spans 16 residues. V was cut by 4 bases and J by 0 bases, with 14 bases left in between. The germline CDR1 and CDR2 sequences are SGHTA and FQGNSA. The CDR3 loop reads CASSSRLDTSTDTQYF. CDR3 in DNA: TGTGCCAGCAGCTCCCGACTTGATACTAGCACAGATACGCAGTATTTT.

This clonotype was detected ten times or more. The CDR3 loop is CASSLAGRVDQPQHF. The CDR3 coding sequence is TGTGCCAGCAGTTTGGCGGGCAGGGTTGATCAGCCCCAGCATTTT. J is TRBJ1-5 and V is TRBV12-3 or TRBV12-4, with a tentative D call TRBD1 (5 bases). The ends were cut back, 3 bases at V and 5 bases at J, with 14 bases in the middle. The CDR3 extends over 15 amino acids.

In its sample, this clonotype was seen a few times. CDR3: CASSLGPSGEETQYF. CDR3 in DNA: TGCGCCAGCAGCTTGGGGCCATCCGGGGAAGAGACCCAGTACTTC. The genes are TRBV5-1 and TRBJ2-5, with D perhaps matching TRBD2 (5 bases). CDR1 SGHRS and CDR2 YFSETQ come from the germline V gene. Trimming left V 0 bases short and J 3 bases short, with 12 bases between. The CDR3 contains 15 residues.

On this clonotype itself: This could be a read error, since a much larger clone is one nucleotide away. The genes are TRBV7-7 and TRBJ2-5; 7 bases match TRBD1. Germline lookup yields CDR1 SSHAT and CDR2 FNYEAQ (reference sequence). CDR3 length equals 16 residues. CDR3 bases: TGTGCCAGCAGCTTATACTACGAGGGGGCCCAAGAGACCAAGTACTTC. This sequence encodes CASSLYYEGAQETKYF.

This clonotype was found a few times. The V call is TRBV3-1, the J call TRBJ2-7, with 8 bases fitting TRBD1. The CDR3 runs to 14 residues. Trimming removed 2 bases from V and 6 bases from J; junction bases left unmatched: 6. From germline, CDR1 is LGHDT and CDR2 YNNKEL (reference sequence). CDR3 protein: CASSQMRTGFEQYF. The CDR3 DNA reads as TGTGCCAGCAGCCAAATGCGGACAGGGTTCGAGCAGTACTTC.

This clonotype was picked up a small number of times. The rearrangement links TRBV20-1 to TRBJ2-2, with 8 bases lining up with TRBD1. The CDR3 sequence is 14 residues long. With V trimmed by 4 bases and J by 4 bases, 5 bases remained unmatched. Germline V gene data show CDR1 as DFQATT and CDR2 as SNEGSKA (reference sequence). The CDR3 nucleotides are TGCAGTGCTACAGGGGGCGCAGGCACCGGGGAGCTGTTTTTT. It encodes CSATGGAGTGELFF.

This chain joins TRBV5-1 and TRBJ2-5; the match to TRBD1 covers 11 bases. CDR3 length: 15 residues. Germline CDR1 SGHRS, CDR2 YFSETQ. J was trimmed by 4 bases and V by 3 bases; bases with no gene match: 5. The CDR3 reads CASSSTGTGGETQYF. The CDR3 DNA is TGCGCCAGCAGCTCAACCGGGACAGGGGGAGAGACCCAGTACTTC.

This chain connects TRBV2 to TRBJ1-2; D is unclear. The V end lost 4 bases, the J end lost 8 bases, and 11 bases lay between the germline ends. The CDR3 has 12 residues. CDR1 is SNHLY, CDR2 FYNNEI, per germline. The CDR3 sequence is CASSALGRGYTF. CDR3 in DNA: TGTGCCAGCAGTGCCCTCGGGCGAGGCTACACCTTC. The full variable domain, rest sourced from reference TRBV2 and TRBJ1-2, is EPEVTQTPSHQVTQMGQEVILRCVPISNHLYFYWYRQILGQKVEFLVSFYNNEISEKSEIFDDQFSVERPDGSNFTLKIRSTKLEDSAMYFCASSALGRGYTFGSGTRLTVV.

This clonotype has a count of ten or more. V gene TRBV20-1 combines with J gene TRBJ2-5; 10 bases are shared with TRBD2. Trimming at V came to 0 bases and at J to 2 bases, leaving 9 bases not matched to a gene. From germline, CDR1 is DFQATT and CDR2 SNEGSKA (reference sequence). There are 17 residues in the CDR3. CDR3 in DNA: TGCAGTGCTAGAGACGTTTTTATAGCGGGGGGTCAAGAGACCCAGTACTTC. This translates into CSARDVFIAGGQETQYF.

V and J are TRBV2 and TRBJ2-1; D gene uncertain. Per the germline V gene, CDR1 is SNHLY and CDR2 is FYNNEI. The CDR3 is 15 residues long. The V end lost 6 bases, the J end lost 2 bases, and 14 bases lay between the germline ends. In nucleotides, the CDR3 is TGTGCCAGCAGGGGGTCTAGGTCGCCCTACAATGAGCAGTTCTTC. The encoded protein is CASRGSRSPYNEQFF.

In its sample, this clonotype was seen many times. J is TRBJ2-7 and V is TRBV20-1; unclear D gene. The CDR3 sequence is 13 residues long. V shed 1 base and J shed 2 bases, with 9 bases lying between them. From germline, CDR1 is DFQATT and CDR2 SNEGSKA (reference sequence). This chain's CDR3 is CSARARSPYEQYF. The CDR3 nucleotides read TGCAGTGCTAGAGCCAGGTCCCCCTACGAGCAGTACTTC.

J is TRBJ2-5 and V is TRBV3-1; a possible D gene is TRBD2 (7 bases). The germline V gene has CDR1 LGHDT and CDR2 YNNKEL (reference sequence). This CDR3 is 16 amino acids long. V was trimmed by 5 bases and J by 4 bases, leaving 20 bases between them. CDR3 sequence reads: CASSFRGGGAVETQYF. In nucleotides, the CDR3 is TGTGCCAGCAGCTTCAGGGGTGGGGGGGCGGTAGAGACCCAGTACTTC.

The sample holds a few counts of this clonotype. The J gene is TRBJ2-4, the V gene TRBV19, with 8 bases fitting TRBD2. Germline values: CDR1 LNHDA, CDR2 SQIVND (reference sequence). V dropped 5 bases and J dropped 6; count of bases not matched to a gene: 15. This CDR3 comprises 17 residues. The CDR3 protein is CASSPTPPAGGRNIQYF. CDR3 nucleotides: TGTGCCAGTAGTCCAACCCCCCCGGCGGGAGGACGAAACATTCAGTACTTC. Full variable domain (missing parts from reference TRBV19 and TRBJ2-4): DGGITQSPKYLFRKEGQNVTLSCEQNLNHDAMYWYRQDPGQGLRLIYYSQIVNDFQKGDIAEGYSVSREKKESFPLTVTSAQKNPTAFYLCASSPTPPAGGRNIQYFGAGTRLSVL.

This sequence joins TRBV29-1 and TRBJ1-1; 7 bases line up with TRBD1. Germline CDR1 and CDR2: SQVTM and ANQGSEA. V trimming: 4 bases; J trimming: 4 bases; junction bases outside the gene matches: 6. This CDR3 region has 13 residues. In DNA, the CDR3 is TGCAGCGTTGTTACAGGGGTGGGCACTGAAGCTTTCTTT. It encodes CSVVTGVGTEAFF.

This clonotype was seen more than once but under ten times. The chain uses TRBV7-8 and TRBJ1-4; TRBD1 might be the D (6 bases). CDR3 size: 13 residues. V dropped 5 bases and J dropped 11 bases, with 15 bases sitting between them. CDR1 is SGHVS and CDR2 is FQNEAQ in the germline V gene. CDR3 sequence: CASSPSPGDKLFF. The CDR3 nucleotides are TGTGCCAGCAGCCCAAGCCCAGGGGACAAACTGTTTTTT.

This chain joins TRBV20-1 and TRBJ2-7, with 7 bases aligning to TRBD2. V dropped 5 bases and J dropped 3; count of bases not matched to a gene: 10. CDR3 length: 14 amino acids. Germline V gives CDR1 DFQATT, CDR2 SNEGSKA (reference sequence). CDR3 sequence reads: CSAAGDATFYEQYF. The DNA for the CDR3 is TGCAGTGCTGCGGGGGACGCCACTTTCTACGAGCAGTACTTC.

In its sample, this clonotype was seen a few times. The CDR3, as DNA: TGTGCCAGCAGCTTTGTCAGGGGACGGGGCAATGAGCAGTTCTTC. Its translation is CASSFVRGRGNEQFF. This chain connects TRBV11-2 to TRBJ2-1; TRBD1 might be the D (6 bases). Trimming left V 3 bases short and J 6 bases short, with 15 bases between. Germline lookup yields CDR1 SGHAT and CDR2 FQNNGV. CDR3 length: 15 amino acids.

This chain links TRBV4-2 with TRBJ2-2; D not resolved. Germline V gene lookup returns CDR1 LGHNA and CDR2 YNFKEQ. V was pared by 0 bases and J by 2 bases, with 10 bases between. The CDR3 spans 16 residues. The CDR3: CASSQDGEYNTGELFF. CDR3 sequence (DNA): TGTGCCAGCAGCCAAGACGGCGAGTATAACACCGGGGAGCTGTTTTTT.

This clonotype was seen repeatedly, ten times or more. The V gene is TRBV12-3 or TRBV12-4, the J gene TRBJ1-1; no definite D call. This CDR3 has 13 amino acids. V was shortened by 7 bases and J by 9 bases, with 18 bases between the two germline ends. CDR3 sequence: CASTLNGVAKAFF. The CDR3 DNA reads as TGTGCCAGCACCTTGAATGGAGTCGCAAAAGCTTTCTTT.

This clonotype was observed at least ten times. The J gene is TRBJ2-1, the V gene TRBV5-1; 7 bases fit TRBD2. This CDR3 contains 15 residues. Germline trimming cut 3 bases from V and 0 bases from J; bases unmatched to any gene: 3. Per germline, CDR1 SGHRS and CDR2 YFSETQ. This chain's CDR3 is CASSSSGSSYNEQFF. The DNA for the CDR3 is TGCGCCAGCAGCTCTAGCGGTAGCTCCTACAATGAGCAGTTCTTC.

This clonotype was picked up one time. The chain links TRBV6-5 to TRBJ2-2, with a weak D call TRBD1 (5 bases). V was trimmed by 6 bases and J by 6 bases, leaving 8 bases between them. Germline loops: CDR1 MNHEY, CDR2 SVGAGI. The CDR3 has 12 amino acids. CDR3 protein: CASSTRAGELFF. The CDR3 coding sequence is TGTGCCAGCAGCACCAGGGCCGGGGAGCTGTTTTTT.